The text below deals with one TCR beta chain. This sample is drawn from a study of blood T cell repertoires in COVID-19. Germline V gene sequence: CDR1 SGHRS, CDR2 YFSETQ. The trim removed 7 bases at V and 4 bases at J, leaving 11 bases unmatched. The CDR3 totals 16 residues. The assay was immunoSEQ multiplex PCR, and TCRdb's table has in-frame clones only and misses some. The sample includes over 250,000 clones, about 87% of them seen just once. Sequencing was carried out using peripheral blood. This clonotype originated in a woman between 35 and 50 years old who had recovered from COVID-19. The chain employs TRBV5-1 and TRBJ1-6; 7 bases line up with TRBD1. CDR3 sequence reads: CASRSLNRGYNSPLHF. For the CDR3, the DNA is TGCGCCAGCCGCTCCCTAAACAGGGGATATAATTCACCCCTCCACTTT.